This T cell receptor (beta chain) appears in the sequencing data of a study of blood T cells in healthy people across ages. V gave up 0 bases and J gave up 2 bases, with 14 bases separating them. The CDR3 runs 17 residues. The germline V gene encodes CDR1 SQVTM and CDR2 ANQGSEA. About this clonotype: Antigen unknown. With a much larger clone just one base away, this may be a read error.

Per individual sample, total RNA of at least 5.5 micrograms was extracted. Primed by a sample-barcoded 5' primer and a J-beta primer mix, a second PCR proceeded for 7 to 11 cycles. A template-switch adaptor containing 12 random nucleotides labeled each cDNA molecule. All samples gave at least 2.5 million CDR3-containing paired-end reads. TCRdb passed the 5' RACE reads through MiXCR, listing each CDR3 protein once. The sample comprises approximately 1.5 million distinct CDR3 sequences, about 35% of which are singletons, and 10% to 12% rests with the top ten. Study results and caveats: Estimated diversity, derived from one million T cells, was regarded as an underestimate.

This rearrangement joins TRBV29-1 to TRBJ2-6; D is possibly TRBD1 (6 bases). This clonotype originated in a woman in her 30s in good health. The sample comprised blood. CDR3 sequence reads: CSVEDPRAGAGANVLTF. DNA for the CDR3: TGCAGCGTTGAAGATCCGCGCGCAGGGGCTGGGGCCAACGTCCTGACTTTC.